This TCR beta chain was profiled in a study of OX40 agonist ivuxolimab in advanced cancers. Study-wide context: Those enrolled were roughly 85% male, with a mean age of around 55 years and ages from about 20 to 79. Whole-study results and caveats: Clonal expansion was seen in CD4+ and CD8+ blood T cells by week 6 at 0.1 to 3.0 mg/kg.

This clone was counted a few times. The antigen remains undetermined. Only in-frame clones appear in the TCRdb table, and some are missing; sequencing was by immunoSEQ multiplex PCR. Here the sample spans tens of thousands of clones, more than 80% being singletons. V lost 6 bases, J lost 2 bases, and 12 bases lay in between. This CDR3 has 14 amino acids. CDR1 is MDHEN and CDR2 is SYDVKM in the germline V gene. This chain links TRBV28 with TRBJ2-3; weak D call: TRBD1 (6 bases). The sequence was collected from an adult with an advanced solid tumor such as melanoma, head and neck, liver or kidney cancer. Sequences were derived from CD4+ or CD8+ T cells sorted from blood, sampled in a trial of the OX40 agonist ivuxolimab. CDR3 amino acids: CASSPQGVTDTQYF. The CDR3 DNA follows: TGTGCCAGCAGCCCACAGGGAGTCACAGATACGCAGTATTTT. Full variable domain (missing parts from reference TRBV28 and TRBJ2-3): DVKVTQSSRYLVKRTGEKVFLECVQDMDHENMFWYRQDPGLGLRLIYFSYDVKMKEKGDIPEGYSVSREKKERFSLILESASTNQTSMYLCASSPQGVTDTQYFGPGTRLTVL.